This T cell receptor beta chain was captured in a study of blood T cells in healthy people across ages. The CDR3 sequence is 15 residues long. The V gene's germline CDR1 is MGHDK and CDR2 SYGVNS. Through a sample-barcoded 5' primer and a J-beta primer mix, a second PCR was run for about 7 to 12 cycles. Using its own MiXCR run on the 5' RACE reads, TCRdb lists one record per CDR3 protein. The sample shows some 1.5 million distinct CDR3 sequences, about 42% of them seen only once. The clonotype was recovered from a woman aged 18-30 years in good health. V is TRBV25-1 and J is TRBJ2-5; 10 bases are shared with TRBD1. The J call is doubtful: the DNA matches TRBJ2-7 better. The specimen was blood. The CDR3 coding sequence is TGTGCCAGCAGTGCAAACCGGGACAGGGGCTACGAGCAGTACTTC. It encodes CASSANRDRGYEQYF.